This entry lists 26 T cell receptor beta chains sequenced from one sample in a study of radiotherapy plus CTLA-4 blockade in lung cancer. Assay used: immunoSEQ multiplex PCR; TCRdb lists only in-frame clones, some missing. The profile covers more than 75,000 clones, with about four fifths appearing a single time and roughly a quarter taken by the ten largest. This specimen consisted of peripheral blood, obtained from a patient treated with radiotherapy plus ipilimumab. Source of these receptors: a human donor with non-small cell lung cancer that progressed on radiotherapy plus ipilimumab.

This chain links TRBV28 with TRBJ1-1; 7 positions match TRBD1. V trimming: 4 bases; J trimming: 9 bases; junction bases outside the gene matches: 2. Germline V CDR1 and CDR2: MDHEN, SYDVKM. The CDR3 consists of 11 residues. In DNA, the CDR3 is TGTGCCAGCAGTTGGACAGGCAAAGCTTTCTTT. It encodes CASSWTGKAFF.

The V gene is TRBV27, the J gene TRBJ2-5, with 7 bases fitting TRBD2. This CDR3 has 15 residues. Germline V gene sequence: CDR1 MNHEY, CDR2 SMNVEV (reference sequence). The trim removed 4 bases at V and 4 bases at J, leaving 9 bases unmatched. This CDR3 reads CASSWLAGVLETQYF. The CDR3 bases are TGTGCCAGCAGTTGGTTGGCGGGAGTCTTAGAGACCCAGTACTTC.

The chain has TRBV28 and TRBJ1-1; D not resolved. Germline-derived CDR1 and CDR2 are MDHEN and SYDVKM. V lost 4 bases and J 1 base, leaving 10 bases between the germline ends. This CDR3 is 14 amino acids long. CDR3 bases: TGTGCCAGCAGTTCCCCCCCCGGGAACACTGAAGCTTTCTTT. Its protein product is CASSSPPGNTEAFF.

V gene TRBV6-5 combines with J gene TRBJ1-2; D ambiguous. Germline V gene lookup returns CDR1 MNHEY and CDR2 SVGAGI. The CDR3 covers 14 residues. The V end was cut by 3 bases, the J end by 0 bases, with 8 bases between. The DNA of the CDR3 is TGTGCCAGCAGTTATAGAGATACTAACTATGGCTACACCTTC. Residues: CASSYRDTNYGYTF.

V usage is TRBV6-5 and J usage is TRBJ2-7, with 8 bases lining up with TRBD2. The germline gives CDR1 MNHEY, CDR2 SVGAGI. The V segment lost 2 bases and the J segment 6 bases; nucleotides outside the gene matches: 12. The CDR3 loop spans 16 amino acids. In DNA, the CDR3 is TGTGCCAGCAGTTACGAGGCGGGAGGCCCCCGGGGCGAGCAGTACTTC. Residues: CASSYEAGGPRGEQYF.

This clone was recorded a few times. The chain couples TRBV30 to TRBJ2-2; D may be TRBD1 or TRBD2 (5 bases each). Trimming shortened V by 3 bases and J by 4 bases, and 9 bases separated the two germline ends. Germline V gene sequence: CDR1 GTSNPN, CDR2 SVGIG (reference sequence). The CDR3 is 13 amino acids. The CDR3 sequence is CAWSVGRTGELFF. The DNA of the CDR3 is TGTGCCTGGAGCGTGGGACGCACCGGGGAGCTGTTTTTT.

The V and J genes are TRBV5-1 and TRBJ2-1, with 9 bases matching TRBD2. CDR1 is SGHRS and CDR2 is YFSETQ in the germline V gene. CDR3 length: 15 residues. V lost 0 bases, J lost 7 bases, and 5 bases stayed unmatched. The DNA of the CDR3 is TGCGCCAGCAGCTTGGGAGCGGGAGGTTGGAATGAGCAGTTCTTC. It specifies CASSLGAGGWNEQFF.

The CDR3 spells CASSEGLAGVGELFF. In DNA form, the CDR3 reads TGCGCCAGCAGTGAAGGACTAGCGGGAGTTGGGGAGCTGTTTTTT. This chain uses TRBV10-2 with TRBJ2-2, with TRBD2 matching over 13 bases. Per germline, CDR1 WSHSY and CDR2 SAAADI. This CDR3 contains 15 residues. With 3 bases clipped from V and 8 bases from J, the junction kept 3 bases outside the gene matches.

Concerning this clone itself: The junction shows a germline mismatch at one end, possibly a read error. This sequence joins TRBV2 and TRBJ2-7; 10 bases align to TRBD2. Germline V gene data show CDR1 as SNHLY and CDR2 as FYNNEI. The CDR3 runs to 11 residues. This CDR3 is CASSPTSGMHF. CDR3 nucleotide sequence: TGTGCCAGCAGTCCTACTAGCGGGATGCACTTC.

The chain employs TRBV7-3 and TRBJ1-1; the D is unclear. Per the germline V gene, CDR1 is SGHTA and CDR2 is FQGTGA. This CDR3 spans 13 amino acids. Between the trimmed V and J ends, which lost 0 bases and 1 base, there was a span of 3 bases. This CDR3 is CASSLTRNTEAFF. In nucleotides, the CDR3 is TGTGCCAGCAGCTTAACCCGGAACACTGAAGCTTTCTTT.

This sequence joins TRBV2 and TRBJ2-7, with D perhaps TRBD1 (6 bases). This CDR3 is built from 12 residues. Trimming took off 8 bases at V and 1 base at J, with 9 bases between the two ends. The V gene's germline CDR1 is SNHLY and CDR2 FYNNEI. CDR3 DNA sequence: TGTGCCAGCGGAGGACAGTCCTACGAGCAGTACTTC. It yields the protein CASGGQSYEQYF.

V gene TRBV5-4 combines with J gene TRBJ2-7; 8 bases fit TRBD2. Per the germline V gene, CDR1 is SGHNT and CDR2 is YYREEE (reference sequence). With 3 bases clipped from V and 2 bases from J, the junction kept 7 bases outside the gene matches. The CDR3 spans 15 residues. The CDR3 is CASSSGLADTYEQYF. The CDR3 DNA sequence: TGTGCCAGCAGCTCCGGACTAGCTGATACCTACGAGCAGTACTTC.

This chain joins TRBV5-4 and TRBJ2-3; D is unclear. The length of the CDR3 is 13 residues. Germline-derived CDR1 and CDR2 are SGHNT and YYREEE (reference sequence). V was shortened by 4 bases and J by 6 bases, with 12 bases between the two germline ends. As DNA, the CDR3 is TGTGCCAGCAGCCCCCCTGCGGCGGATACGCAGTATTTT. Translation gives CASSPPAADTQYF.

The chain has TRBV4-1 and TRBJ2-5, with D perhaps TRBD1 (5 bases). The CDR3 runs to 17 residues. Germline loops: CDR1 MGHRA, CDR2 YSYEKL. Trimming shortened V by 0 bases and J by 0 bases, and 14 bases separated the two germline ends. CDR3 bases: TGCGCCAGCAGCCAAGATCCCCAGGGCACCGACCAAGAGACCCAGTACTTC. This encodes CASSQDPQGTDQETQYF.

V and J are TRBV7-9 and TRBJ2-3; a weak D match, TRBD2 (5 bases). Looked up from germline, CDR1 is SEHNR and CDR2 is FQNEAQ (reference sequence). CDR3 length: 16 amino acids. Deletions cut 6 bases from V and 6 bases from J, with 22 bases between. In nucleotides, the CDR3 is TGTGCCAGCAGATTCTGGACCGGTCCATCGGGGGATACGCAGTATTTT. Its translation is CASRFWTGPSGDTQYF. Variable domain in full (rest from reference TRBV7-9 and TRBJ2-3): DTGVSQNPRHKITKRGQNVTFRCDPISEHNRLYWYRQTLGQGPEFLTYFQNEAQLEKSRLLSDRFSAERPKGSFSTLEIQRTEQGDSAMYLCASRFWTGPSGDTQYFGPGTRLTVL.

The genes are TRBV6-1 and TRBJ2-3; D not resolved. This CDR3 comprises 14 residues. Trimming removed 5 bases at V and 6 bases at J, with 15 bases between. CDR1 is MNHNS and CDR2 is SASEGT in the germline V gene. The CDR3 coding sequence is TGTGCCAGCAGTACGACTTTTAAGACGGATACGCAGTATTTT. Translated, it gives CASSTTFKTDTQYF.

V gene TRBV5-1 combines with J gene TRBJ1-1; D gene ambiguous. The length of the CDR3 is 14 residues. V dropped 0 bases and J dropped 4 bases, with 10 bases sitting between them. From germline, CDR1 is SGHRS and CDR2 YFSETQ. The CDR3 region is CASSLGGSSTEAFF. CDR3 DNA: TGCGCCAGCAGCTTGGGAGGGTCGAGCACTGAAGCTTTCTTT.

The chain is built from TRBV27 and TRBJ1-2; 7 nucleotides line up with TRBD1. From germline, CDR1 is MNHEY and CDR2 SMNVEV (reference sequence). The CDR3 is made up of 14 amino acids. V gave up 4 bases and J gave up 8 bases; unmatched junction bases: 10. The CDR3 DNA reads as TGTGCCAGCAGTTCCCAGGGGGAAGGGGTCGGCTACACCTTC. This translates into CASSSQGEGVGYTF.

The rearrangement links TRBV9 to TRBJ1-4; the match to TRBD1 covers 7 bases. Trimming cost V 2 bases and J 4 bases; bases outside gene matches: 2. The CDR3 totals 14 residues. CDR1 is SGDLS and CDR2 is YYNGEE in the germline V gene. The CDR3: CASSVGQFNEKLFF. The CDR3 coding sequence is TGTGCCAGCAGCGTGGGACAGTTTAATGAAAAACTGTTTTTT.

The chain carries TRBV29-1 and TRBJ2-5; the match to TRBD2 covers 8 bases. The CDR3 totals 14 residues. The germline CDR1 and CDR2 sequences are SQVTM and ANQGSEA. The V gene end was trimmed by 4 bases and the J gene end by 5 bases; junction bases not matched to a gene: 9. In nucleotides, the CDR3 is TGCAGCGTTGGTGGAGGCGGGGGGATGGAGACCCAGTACTTC. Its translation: CSVGGGGGMETQYF.

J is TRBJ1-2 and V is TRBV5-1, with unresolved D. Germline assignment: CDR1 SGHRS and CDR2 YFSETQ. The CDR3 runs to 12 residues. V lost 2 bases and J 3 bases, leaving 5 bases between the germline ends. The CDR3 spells CASSLDYYGYTF. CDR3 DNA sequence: TGCGCCAGCAGCTTAGATTACTATGGCTACACCTTC.

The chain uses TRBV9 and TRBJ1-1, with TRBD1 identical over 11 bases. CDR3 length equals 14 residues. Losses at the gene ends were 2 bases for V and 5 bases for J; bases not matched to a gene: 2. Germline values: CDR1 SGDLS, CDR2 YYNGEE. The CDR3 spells CASSVGQGVTEAFF. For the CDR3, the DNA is TGTGCCAGCAGCGTGGGACAGGGGGTTACTGAAGCTTTCTTT.

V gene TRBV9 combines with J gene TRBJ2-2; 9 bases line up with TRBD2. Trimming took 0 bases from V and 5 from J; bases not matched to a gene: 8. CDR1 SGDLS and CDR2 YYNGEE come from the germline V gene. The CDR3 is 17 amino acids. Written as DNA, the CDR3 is TGTGCCAGCAGCGTAGGTATAGCTAGCGGGGTGACCGGGGAGCTGTTTTTT. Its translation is CASSVGIASGVTGELFF.

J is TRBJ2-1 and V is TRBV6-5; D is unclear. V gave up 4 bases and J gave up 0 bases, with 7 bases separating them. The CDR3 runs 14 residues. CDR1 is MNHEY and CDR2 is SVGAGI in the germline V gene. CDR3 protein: CASSSLGSYNEQFF. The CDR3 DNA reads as TGTGCCAGCAGTTCTTTGGGCTCCTACAATGAGCAGTTCTTC.

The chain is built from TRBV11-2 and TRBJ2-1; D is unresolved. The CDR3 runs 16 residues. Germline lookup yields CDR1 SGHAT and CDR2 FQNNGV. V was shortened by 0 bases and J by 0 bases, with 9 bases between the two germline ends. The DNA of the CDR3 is TGTGCCAGCAGCTTAGAAGCTCCAGTCTCCTACAATGAGCAGTTCTTC. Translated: CASSLEAPVSYNEQFF.

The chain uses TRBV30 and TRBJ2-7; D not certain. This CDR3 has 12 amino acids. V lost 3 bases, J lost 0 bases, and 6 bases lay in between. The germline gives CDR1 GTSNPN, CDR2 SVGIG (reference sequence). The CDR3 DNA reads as TGTGCCTGGAGCCTGAGCTCCTACGAGCAGTACTTC. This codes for CAWSLSSYEQYF.